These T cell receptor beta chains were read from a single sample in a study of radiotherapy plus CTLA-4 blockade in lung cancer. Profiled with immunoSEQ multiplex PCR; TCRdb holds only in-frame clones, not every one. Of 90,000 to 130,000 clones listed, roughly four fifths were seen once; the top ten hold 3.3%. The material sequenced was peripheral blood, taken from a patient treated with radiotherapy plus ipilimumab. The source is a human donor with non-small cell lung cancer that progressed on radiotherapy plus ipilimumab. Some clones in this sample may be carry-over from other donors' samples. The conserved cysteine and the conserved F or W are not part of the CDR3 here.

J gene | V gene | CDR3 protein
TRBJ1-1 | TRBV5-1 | ASSRGQGASPVSEAF
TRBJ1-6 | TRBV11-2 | ASNLRTRQHSPLH
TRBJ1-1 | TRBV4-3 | ASSQDGGNTEAF
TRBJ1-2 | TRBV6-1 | ASTAGTGDYGYT
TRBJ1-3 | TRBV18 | ASSPPGQAWDGNTIY
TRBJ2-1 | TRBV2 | ASVTGGGDEQF
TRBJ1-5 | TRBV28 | ASSERQGANQPQH
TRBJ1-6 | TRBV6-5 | ASSAGTGVSPLH
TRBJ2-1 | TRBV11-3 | ASSPGLAGGNEQF
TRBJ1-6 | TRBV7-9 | ASSRLNSPLH
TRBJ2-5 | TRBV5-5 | ASSWAAEETQY
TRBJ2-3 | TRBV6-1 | ASSVSIFTDTQY
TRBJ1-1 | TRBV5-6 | ASSLAGQGANTEAF
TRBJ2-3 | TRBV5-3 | ARSLNRVIDTQY
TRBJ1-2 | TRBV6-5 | ASSYGDRAGGYT